This T cell receptor (beta chain) originates from a study of cytomegalovirus exposure and HLA in healthy donors. As for the study in general: Early released data comprised 80 million to 100 million unique TCRs from HLA-typed donors. Findings of the study overall: Published work reported that the classifier diagnosed cytomegalovirus status with high specificity and sensitivity.

On this clone itself: As yet, its antigen is unknown.

In germline, CDR1 is SGHTA, CDR2 FQGNSA. V lost 2 bases and J 6 bases, leaving 8 bases between the germline ends. The CDR3 is made up of 14 amino acids. The primer mix had 60 Vbeta and 13 Jbeta primers. The repertoire was sequenced with immunoSEQ multiplex PCR; TCRdb's copy has only in-frame clones and lacks some. The data hold some 180,000 clones, with roughly 76% observed a single time. The chain is built from TRBV7-2 and TRBJ1-6; perhaps TRBD1 as D (5 bases). Sequenced input: PBMCs. This clonotype was obtained from a male donor in good health and CMV-seronegative. CDR3 coding DNA: TGTGCCAGCAGCTTATCAGGGATTAATTCACCCCTCCACTTT. Its translation is CASSLSGINSPLHF.